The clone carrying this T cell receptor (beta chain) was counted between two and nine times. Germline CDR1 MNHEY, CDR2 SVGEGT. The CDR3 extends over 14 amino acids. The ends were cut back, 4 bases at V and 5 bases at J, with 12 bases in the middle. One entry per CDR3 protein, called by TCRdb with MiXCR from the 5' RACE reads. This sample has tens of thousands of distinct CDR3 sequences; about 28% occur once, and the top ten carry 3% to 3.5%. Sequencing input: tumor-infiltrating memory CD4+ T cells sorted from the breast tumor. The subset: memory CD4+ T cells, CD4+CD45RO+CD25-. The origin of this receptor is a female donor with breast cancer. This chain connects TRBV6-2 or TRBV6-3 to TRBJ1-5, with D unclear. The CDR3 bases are TGTGCCAGCAGTTTGGGTTGGGGATATCAGCCCCAGCATTTT. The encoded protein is CASSLGWGYQPQHF.